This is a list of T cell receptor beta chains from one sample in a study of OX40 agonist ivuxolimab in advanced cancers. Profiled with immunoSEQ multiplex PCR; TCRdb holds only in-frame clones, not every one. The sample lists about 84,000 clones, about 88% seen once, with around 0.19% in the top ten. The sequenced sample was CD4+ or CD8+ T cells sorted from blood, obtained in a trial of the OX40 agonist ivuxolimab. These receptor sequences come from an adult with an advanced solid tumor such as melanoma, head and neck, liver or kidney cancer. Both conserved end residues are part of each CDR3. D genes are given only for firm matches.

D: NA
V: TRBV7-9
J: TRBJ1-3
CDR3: CASSSGNTIYF

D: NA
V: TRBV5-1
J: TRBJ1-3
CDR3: CASSLGGNSGNTIYF

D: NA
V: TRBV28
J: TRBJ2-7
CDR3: CASRLDSNSEQYF

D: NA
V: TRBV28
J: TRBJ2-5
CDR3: CASRAGFVQETQYF

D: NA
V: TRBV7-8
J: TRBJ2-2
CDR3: CASSLGRLIQNRNTGELFF

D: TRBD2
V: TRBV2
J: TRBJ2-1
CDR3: CATQLGGNNEQFF

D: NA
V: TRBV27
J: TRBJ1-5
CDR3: CASSAGISTYNQPQHF

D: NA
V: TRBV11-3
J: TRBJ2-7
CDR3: CASSPRISPFDEQYF

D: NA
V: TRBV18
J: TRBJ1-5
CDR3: CASSPAEIYQPQHF

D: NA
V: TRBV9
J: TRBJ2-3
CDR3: CASSVGPISTDTQYF

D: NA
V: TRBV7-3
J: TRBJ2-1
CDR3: CASSLYAQGGAYNEQFF

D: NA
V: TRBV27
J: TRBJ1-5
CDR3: CASSSRKVGQPQHF

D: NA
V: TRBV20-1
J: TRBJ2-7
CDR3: CSARVLGYYF

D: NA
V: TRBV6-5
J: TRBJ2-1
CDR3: CASRMDRTPGDEQFF

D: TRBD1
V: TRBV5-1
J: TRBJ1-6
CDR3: CASSGRTGLSYNSPLHF

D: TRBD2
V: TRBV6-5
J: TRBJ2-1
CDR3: CASTISGGAYNEQFF

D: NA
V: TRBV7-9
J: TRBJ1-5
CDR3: CASSLPNQPQHF

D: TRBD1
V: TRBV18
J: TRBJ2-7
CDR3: CASPGGQGFPTYEQYF

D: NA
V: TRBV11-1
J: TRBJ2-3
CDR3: CASSHNTGRLFGTDTQYF

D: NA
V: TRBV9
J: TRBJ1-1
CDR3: CAGSRTAANTEAFF

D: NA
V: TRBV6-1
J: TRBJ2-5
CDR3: CASSKLGTQYF

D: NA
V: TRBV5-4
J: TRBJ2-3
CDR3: CASSLAGGAGDTQYF

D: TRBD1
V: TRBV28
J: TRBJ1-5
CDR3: CASRGQDHQPQHF

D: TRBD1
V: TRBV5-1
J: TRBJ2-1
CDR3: CASSFEGANEQFF

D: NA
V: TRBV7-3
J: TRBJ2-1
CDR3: CASSLRGVYNEQFF

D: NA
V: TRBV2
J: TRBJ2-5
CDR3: CASSETGAQETQYF

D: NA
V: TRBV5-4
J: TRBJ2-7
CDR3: CASSLKLEALGRLYF

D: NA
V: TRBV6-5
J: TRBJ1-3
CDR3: CASSYEGTGSGNTIYF

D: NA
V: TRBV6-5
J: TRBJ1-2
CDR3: CASSYSGGYGYTF

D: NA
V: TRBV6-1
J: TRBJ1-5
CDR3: CASSEAPGHQPQHF

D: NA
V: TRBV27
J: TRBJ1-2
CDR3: CASGGALGYTF

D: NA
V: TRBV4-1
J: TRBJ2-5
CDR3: CASSHPNEETQYF

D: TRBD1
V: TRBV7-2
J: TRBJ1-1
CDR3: CASSYQGDRGTAEAFF

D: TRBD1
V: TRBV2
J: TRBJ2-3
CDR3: CASSVDREGTDTQYF

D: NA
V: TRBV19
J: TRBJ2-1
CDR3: CASSIALNLFF

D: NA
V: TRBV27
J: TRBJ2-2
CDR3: CASSFIHTGELFF

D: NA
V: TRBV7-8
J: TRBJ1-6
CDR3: CASSPSVSPLHF

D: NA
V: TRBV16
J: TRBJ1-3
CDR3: CASSHRGVSGNTIYF

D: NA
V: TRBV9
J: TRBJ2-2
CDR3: CASSVEALTSTGELFF

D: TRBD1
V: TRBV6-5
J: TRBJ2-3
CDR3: CASRGGQGSTDTQYF

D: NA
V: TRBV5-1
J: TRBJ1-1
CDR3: CASSSGQTEAFF

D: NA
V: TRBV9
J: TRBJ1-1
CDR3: CASRGEGEAFF

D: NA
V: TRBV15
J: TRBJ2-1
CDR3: CATSREAGTIGNEQFF

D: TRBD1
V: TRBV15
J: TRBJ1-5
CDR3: CATSRGTGLNNQPQHF